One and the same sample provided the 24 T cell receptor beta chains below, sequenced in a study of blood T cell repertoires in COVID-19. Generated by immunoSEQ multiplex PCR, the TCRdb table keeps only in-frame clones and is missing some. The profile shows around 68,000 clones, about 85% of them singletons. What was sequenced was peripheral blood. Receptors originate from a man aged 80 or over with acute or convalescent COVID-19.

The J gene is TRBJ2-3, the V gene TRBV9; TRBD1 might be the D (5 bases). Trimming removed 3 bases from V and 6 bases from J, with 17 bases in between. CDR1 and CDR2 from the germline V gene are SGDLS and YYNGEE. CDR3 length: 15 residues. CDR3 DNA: TGTGCCAGCAGCGCCTACCTCAGGGTTTTGGATACGCAGTATTTT. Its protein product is CASSAYLRVLDTQYF.

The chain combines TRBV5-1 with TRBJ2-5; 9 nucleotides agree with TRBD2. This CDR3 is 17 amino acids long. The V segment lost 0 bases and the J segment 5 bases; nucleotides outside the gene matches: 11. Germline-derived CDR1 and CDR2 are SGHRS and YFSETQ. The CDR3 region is CASSLGGGGRAMETQYF. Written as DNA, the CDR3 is TGCGCCAGCAGCTTGGGTGGCGGCGGGAGGGCTATGGAGACCCAGTACTTC.

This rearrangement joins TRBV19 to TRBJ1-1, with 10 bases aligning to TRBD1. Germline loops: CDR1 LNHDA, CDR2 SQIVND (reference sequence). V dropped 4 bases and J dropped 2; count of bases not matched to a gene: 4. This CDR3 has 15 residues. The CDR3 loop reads CASSTRDRGNTEAFF. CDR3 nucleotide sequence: TGTGCCAGTAGTACCCGGGACAGGGGAAACACTGAAGCTTTCTTT.

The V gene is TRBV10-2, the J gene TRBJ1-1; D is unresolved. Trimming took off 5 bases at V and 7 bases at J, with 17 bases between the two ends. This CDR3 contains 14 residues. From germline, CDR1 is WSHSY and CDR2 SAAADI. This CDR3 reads CASSPQPRGGEAFF. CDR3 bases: TGCGCCAGCAGTCCCCAGCCCCGGGGTGGTGAAGCTTTCTTT.

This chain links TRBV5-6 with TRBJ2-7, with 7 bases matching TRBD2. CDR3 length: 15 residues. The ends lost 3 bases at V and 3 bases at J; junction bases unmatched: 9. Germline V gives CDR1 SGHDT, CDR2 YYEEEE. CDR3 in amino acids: CASSSLRTSVYEQYF. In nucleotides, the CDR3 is TGTGCCAGCAGCTCCCTACGTACTAGCGTCTACGAGCAGTACTTC.

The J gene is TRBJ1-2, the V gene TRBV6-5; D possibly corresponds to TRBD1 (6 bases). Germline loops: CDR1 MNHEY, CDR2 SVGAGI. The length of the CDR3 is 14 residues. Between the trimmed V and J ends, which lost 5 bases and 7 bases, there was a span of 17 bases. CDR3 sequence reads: CASSPGGGRAGYTF. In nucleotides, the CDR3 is TGTGCCAGCAGTCCTGGAGGGGGGAGGGCTGGCTACACCTTC.

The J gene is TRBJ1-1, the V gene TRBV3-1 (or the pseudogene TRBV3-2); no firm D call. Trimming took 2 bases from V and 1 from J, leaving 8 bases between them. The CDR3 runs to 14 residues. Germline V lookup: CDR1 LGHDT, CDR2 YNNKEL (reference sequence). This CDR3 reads CASSQYGGNTEAFF. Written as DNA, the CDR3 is TGTGCCAGCAGCCAATACGGAGGGAACACTGAAGCTTTCTTT.

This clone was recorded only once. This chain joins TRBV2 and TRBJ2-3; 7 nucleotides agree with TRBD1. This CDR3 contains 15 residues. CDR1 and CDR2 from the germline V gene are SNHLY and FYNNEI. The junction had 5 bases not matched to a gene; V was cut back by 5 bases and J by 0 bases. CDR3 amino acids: CASSSPTGSTDTQYF. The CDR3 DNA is TGTGCCAGCAGTTCCCCGACAGGGAGCACAGATACGCAGTATTTT.

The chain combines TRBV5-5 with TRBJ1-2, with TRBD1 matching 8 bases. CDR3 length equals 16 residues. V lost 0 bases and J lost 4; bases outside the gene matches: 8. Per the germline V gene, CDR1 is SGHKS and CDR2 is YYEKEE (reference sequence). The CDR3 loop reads CASSLVWQGASYGYTF. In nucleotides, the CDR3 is TGTGCCAGCAGCTTGGTCTGGCAGGGGGCGTCCTATGGCTACACCTTC.

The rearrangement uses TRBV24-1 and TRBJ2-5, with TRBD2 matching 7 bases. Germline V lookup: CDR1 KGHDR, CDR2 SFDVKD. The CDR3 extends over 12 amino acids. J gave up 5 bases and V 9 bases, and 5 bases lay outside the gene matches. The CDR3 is CATGDYPETQYF. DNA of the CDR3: TGTGCCACCGGGGACTATCCGGAGACCCAGTACTTC.

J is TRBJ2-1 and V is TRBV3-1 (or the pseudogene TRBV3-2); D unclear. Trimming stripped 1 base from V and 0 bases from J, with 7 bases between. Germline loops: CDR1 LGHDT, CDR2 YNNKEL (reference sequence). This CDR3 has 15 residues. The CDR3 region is CASSQAWSSYNEQFF. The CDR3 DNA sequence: TGTGCCAGCAGCCAAGCCTGGAGCTCCTACAATGAGCAGTTCTTC.

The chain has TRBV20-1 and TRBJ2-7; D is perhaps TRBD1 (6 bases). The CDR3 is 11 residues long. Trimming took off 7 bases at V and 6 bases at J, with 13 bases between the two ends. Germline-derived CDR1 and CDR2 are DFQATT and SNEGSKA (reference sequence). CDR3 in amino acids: CSVTTGPEQYF. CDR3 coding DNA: TGCAGTGTCACCACAGGGCCCGAGCAGTACTTC.

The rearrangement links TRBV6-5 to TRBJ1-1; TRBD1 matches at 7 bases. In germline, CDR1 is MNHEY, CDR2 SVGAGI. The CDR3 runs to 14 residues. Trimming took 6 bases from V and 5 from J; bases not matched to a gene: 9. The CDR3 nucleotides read TGTGCCAGCAGATCGACAGGGTGGTGGACTGAAGCTTTCTTT. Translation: CASRSTGWWTEAFF.

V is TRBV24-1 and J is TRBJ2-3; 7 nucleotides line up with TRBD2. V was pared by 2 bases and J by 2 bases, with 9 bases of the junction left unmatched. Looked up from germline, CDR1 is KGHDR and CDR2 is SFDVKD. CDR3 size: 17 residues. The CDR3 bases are TGTGCCACCAGTGATTCCGGGGGAGGGCCCGTCACAGATACGCAGTATTTT. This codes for CATSDSGGGPVTDTQYF.

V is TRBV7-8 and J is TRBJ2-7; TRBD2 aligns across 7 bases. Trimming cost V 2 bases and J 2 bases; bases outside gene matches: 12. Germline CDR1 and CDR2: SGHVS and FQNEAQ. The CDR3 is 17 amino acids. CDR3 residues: CASSLKPDGGGAYEQYF. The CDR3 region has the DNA TGTGCCAGCAGCTTAAAGCCCGACGGGGGAGGGGCCTACGAGCAGTACTTC.

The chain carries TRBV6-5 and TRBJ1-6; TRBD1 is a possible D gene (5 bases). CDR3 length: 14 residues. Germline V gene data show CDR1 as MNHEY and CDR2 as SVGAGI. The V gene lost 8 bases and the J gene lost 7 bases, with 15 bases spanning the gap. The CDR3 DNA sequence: TGTGCCAGCGGGCAAGGGGCGGGAAATTCACCCCTCCACTTT. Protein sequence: CASGQGAGNSPLHF.

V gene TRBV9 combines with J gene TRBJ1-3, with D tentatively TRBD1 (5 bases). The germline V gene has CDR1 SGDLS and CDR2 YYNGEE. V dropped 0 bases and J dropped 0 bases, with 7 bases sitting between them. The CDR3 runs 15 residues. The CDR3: CASSVARASGNTIYF. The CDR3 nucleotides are TGTGCCAGCAGCGTAGCCAGGGCCTCTGGAAACACCATATATTTT.

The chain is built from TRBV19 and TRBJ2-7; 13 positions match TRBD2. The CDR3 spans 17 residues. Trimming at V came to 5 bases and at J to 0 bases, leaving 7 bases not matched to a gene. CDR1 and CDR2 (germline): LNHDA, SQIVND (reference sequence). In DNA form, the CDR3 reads TGTGCCAGTAGTGCCCTCGGGACTAGCGGGATCTCCTACGAGCAGTACTTC. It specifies CASSALGTSGISYEQYF.

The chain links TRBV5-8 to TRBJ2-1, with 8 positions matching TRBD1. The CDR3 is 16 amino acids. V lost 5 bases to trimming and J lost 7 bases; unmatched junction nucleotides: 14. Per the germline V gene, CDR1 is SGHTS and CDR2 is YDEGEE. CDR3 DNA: TGTGCCAGCAGGAGAGGCCTGTGGACAGGGCAAAATGAGCAGTTCTTC. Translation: CASRRGLWTGQNEQFF.

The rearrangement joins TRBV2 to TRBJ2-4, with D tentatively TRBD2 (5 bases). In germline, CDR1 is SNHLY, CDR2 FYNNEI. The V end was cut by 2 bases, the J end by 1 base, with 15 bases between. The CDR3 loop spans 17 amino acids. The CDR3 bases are TGTGCCAGCAGTGAATTAGAGCTAGCTGGGGCCAAAAACATTCAGTACTTC. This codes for CASSELELAGAKNIQYF.

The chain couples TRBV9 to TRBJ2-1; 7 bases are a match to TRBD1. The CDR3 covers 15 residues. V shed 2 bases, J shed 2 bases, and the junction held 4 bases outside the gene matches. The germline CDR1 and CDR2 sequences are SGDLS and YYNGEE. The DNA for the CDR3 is TGTGCCAGCAGCGTCACAGGGGCTACCTACAATGAGCAGTTCTTC. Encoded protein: CASSVTGATYNEQFF. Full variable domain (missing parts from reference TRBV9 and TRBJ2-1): DSGVTQTPKHLITATGQRVTLRCSPRSGDLSVYWYQQSLDQGLQFLIQYYNGEERAKGNILERFSAQQFPDLHSELNLSSLELGDSALYFCASSVTGATYNEQFFGPGTRLTVL.

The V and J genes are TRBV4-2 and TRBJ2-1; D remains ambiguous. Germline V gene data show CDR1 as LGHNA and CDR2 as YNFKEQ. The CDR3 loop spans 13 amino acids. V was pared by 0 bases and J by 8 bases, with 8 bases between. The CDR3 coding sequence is TGTGCCAGCAGCCAAGATCTCGAGTATGAGCAGTTCTTC. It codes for CASSQDLEYEQFF.

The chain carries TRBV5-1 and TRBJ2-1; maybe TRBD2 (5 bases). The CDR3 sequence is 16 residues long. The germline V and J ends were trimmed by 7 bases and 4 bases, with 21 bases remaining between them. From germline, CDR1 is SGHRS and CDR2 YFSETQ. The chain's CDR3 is CASSVLRALGYNEQFF. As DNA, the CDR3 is TGCGCCAGCTCCGTCCTGCGGGCCCTGGGGTACAATGAGCAGTTCTTC.

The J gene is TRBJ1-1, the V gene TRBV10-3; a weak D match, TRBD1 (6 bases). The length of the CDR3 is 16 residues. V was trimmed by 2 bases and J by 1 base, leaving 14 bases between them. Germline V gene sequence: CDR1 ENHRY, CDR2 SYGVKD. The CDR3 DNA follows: TGTGCCATCAGTGAGCCCTTAGGGGGGGCGAACACTGAAGCTTTCTTT. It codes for CAISEPLGGANTEAFF.